One and the same sample provided the 13 T cell receptor beta chains below, sequenced in a study of a mutant IDH1 vaccine in newly diagnosed glioma. Stated time point: week 47, end of study. In the vaccine, a single dose held 300 ug of the mutant IDH1 20-mer peptide, along with topical imiquimod. Method: immunoSEQ multiplex PCR; TCRdb's copy keeps in-frame clones and lacks some. The sample contains fewer than 70,000 clones, around 83% of which appear only once. No antigens are known for them. Material: PBMCs, obtained from a glioma patient whose treatment included an IDH1 peptide vaccine. These receptors all come from a man in his thirties or forties with glioma.

The rearrangement uses TRBV21-1 and TRBJ2-3; TRBD1, the table's D call, lacks a check against the DNA. TRBV21-1 is a known pseudogene. This CDR3 is 17 amino acids long. The CDR3 DNA reads as TGTGCCAGCAGCGAGGGCCGGGACAGGCGGGTGACAGATACGCAGTATTTT. Translating it yields CASSEGRDRRVTDTQYF.

The rearrangement links TRBV6-6 to TRBJ2-5, with D possibly being TRBD1 (6 bases). The end of the DNA fits TRBJ2-7 better, so the J call may be wrong. The CDR3 is 16 residues long. Germline lookup yields CDR1 MNHNY and CDR2 SVGAGI (reference sequence). This CDR3 is CASSYSFVGQIYEQYF. The CDR3 DNA reads TGTGCCAGCAGTTACTCCTTCGTCGGACAGATTTACGAGCAGTACTTC.

This chain uses TRBV10-2 with TRBJ2-1, with a weak D call TRBD1 (5 bases). The CDR3 sequence is 15 residues long. CDR1 WSHSY and CDR2 SAAADI come from the germline V gene. V was cut by 1 base and J by 4 bases, with 11 bases left in between. CDR3 DNA: TGCGCCAGCAGTGAGTACAGGAGATTGTACAATGAGCAGTTCTTC. This sequence encodes CASSEYRRLYNEQFF.

This chain links TRBV5-5 with TRBJ1-6; D ambiguous. The CDR3 runs to 16 residues. The V and J ends lost 3 bases and 0 bases respectively, with 10 bases between them. Germline V gene data show CDR1 as SGHKS and CDR2 as YYEKEE (reference sequence). CDR3 DNA: TGTGCCAGCAGCTCGCACGTTAGCTCCTATAATTCACCCCTCCACTTT. Amino acids: CASSSHVSSYNSPLHF.

The J gene is TRBJ2-5, the V gene TRBV19, with D uncertain. The V end was cut by 1 base, the J end by 5 bases, with 20 bases between. The CDR3 is 17 residues long. The V gene's germline CDR1 is LNHDA and CDR2 SQIVND (reference sequence). CDR3 coding DNA: TGTGCCAGTAGTATAGTACTGGGATCGCCTCTGGGGGAGACCCAGTACTTC. It yields the protein CASSIVLGSPLGETQYF.

This clone came up once. The chain has TRBV27 and TRBJ2-7; no reliable D call. Germline V gene lookup returns CDR1 MNHEY and CDR2 SMNVEV (reference sequence). CDR3 length equals 15 residues. V was clipped by 3 bases and J by 5 bases, with 17 bases between them. CDR3 DNA: TGTGCCAGCAGTTTCGGAGAAGGCCTGAGGAACGAGCAGTACTTC. It codes for CASSFGEGLRNEQYF.

J is TRBJ2-3 and V is TRBV6-6, with D possibly matching TRBD2 (5 bases). CDR3 length: 11 amino acids. V was trimmed by 10 bases and J by 8 bases, leaving 13 bases between them. In germline, CDR1 is MNHNY, CDR2 SVGAGI (reference sequence). CDR3 bases: TGTGCCATGGCGAGCGGTTTTACGCAGTATTTT. Translation gives CAMASGFTQYF.

V is TRBV10-3 and J is TRBJ2-2; D gene uncertain. Looked up from germline, CDR1 is ENHRY and CDR2 is SYGVKD. CDR3 length equals 12 residues. The V end lost 0 bases, the J end lost 8 bases, and 4 bases lay between the germline ends. For the CDR3, the DNA is TGTGCCATCAGTGAGTCGGGAGGGGAGCTGTTTTTT. It encodes CAISESGGELFF.

The chain has TRBV7-9 and TRBJ1-2, with 9 bases aligning to TRBD1. J lost 4 bases, V lost 3 bases, and 6 bases had no gene match. The CDR3 covers 15 residues. Per germline, CDR1 SEHNR and CDR2 FQNEAQ (reference sequence). The DNA of the CDR3 is TGTGCCAGCAGCTTTTCACAGGGGGCAGGCTATGGCTACACCTTC. It codes for CASSFSQGAGYGYTF.

For the CDR3, the DNA is TGTGCCAGCAGTTTGCACGCCGGGACGGTGGGTCGAACCTTC. It specifies CASSLHAGTVGRTF. The chain employs TRBV27 and TRBJ1-2, with D perhaps TRBD1 (5 bases). Germline loops: CDR1 MNHEY, CDR2 SMNVEV (reference sequence). The CDR3 contains 14 residues. The V gene lost 3 bases and the J gene lost 14 bases, with 22 bases spanning the gap.

The chain uses TRBV27 and TRBJ1-1; maybe TRBD1 (6 bases). The germline V and J ends were trimmed by 3 bases and 6 bases, with 17 bases remaining between them. The CDR3 is 15 residues long. Germline-derived CDR1 and CDR2 are MNHEY and SMNVEV (reference sequence). This CDR3 reads CASSFWGAGISEAFF. The CDR3 region has the DNA TGTGCCAGCAGTTTTTGGGGGGCGGGTATATCTGAAGCTTTCTTT.

V usage is TRBV7-9 and J usage is TRBJ2-7, with D possibly being TRBD1 (8 bases). Trimming pared 4 bases from V and 0 bases from J, leaving 13 bases between. This CDR3 spans 15 amino acids. Germline V CDR1 and CDR2: SEHNR, FQNEAQ (reference sequence). CDR3 sequence (DNA): TGTGCCAGCAGCTCAGCGGGACAGGACTCCTACGAGCAGTACTTC. It specifies CASSSAGQDSYEQYF.

The chain couples TRBV5-4 to TRBJ2-1; possibly TRBD2 for D (6 bases). V was shortened by 0 bases and J by 4 bases, with 17 bases between the two germline ends. The CDR3 has 17 residues. Germline assignment: CDR1 SGHNT and CDR2 YYREEE (reference sequence). In DNA form, the CDR3 reads TGTGCCAGCAGCTTGGTGGTAAGAGCGGGCTGGTACAATGAGCAGTTCTTC. Protein: CASSLVVRAGWYNEQFF.